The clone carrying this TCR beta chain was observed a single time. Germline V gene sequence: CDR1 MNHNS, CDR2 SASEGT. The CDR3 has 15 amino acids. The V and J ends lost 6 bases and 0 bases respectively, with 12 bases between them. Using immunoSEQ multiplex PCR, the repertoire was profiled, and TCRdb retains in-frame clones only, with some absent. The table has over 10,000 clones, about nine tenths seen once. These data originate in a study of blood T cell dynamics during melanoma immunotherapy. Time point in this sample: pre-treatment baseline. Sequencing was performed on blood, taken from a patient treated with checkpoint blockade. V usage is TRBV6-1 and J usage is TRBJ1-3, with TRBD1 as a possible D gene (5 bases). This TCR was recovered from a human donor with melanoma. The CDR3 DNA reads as TGTGCCAGCAGGACACAGGAGAGCTCTGGAAACACCATATATTTT. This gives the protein CASRTQESSGNTIYF.